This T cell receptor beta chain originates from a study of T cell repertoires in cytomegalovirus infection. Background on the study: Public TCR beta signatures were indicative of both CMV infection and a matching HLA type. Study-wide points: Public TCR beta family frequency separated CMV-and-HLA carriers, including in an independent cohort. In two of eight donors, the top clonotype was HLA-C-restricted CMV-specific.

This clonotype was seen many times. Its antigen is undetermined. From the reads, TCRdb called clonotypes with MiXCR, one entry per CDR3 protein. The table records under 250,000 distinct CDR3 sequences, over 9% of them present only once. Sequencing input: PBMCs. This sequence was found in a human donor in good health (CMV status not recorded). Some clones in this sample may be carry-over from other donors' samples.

CDR3 sequence reads: CASSTLWASLYNEQFF. The CDR3 DNA follows: TGTGCCAGCAGCACCCTGTGGGCTAGTTTGTACAATGAGCAGTTCTTC. V and J are TRBV7-2 and TRBJ2-1; no clear D gene. The CDR3 totals 16 residues. With 5 bases removed from V and 4 bases from J, the gap between germline ends came to 18 bases. Germline CDR1 SGHTA, CDR2 FQGNSA.